A selection of T cell receptor beta chains follows, all from one sample in a study of cytomegalovirus exposure and HLA in healthy donors. Repertoires were generated with immunoSEQ multiplex PCR, while TCRdb's copy carries only in-frame clones and drops some. The table includes about 300,000 clones, approximately 90% detected once. The sample comprised PBMCs. The receptor source for this set is a man aged 40-55 years in good health and CMV-seropositive. The CDR3 runs from the conserved cysteine through the conserved F or W. A D gene is named only where the DNA matches it firmly. Size tells how often a clone was seen (once, few, many) or the class of an expanded clone, and some rows leave it out.

V gene	J gene	D gene	clone size	CDR3 DNA	CDR3 protein
TRBV7-2	TRBJ1-2	-	-	TGTGCCAGCAGCTTAGGCCCTGGAGGAGATGGCTACACCTTC	CASSLGPGGDGYTF
TRBV4-2	TRBJ1-2	TRBD1	-	TGTGCCAGCAGCCCGCGACAGGGGGTAGGGCAGTCCCACTATGGCTACACCTTC	CASSPRQGVGQSHYGYTF
TRBV7-9	TRBJ2-7	TRBD2	-	TGTGCCAGCAGCTCGACTAGCGGTTCCTACGAGCAGTACTTC	CASSSTSGSYEQYF
TRBV6-1	TRBJ2-5	TRBD1	-	TGTGCCAGCAGTGAAGCCCTCGCCGGGACAGGAGGGGAGACCCAGTACTTC	CASSEALAGTGGETQYF
TRBV13	TRBJ2-7	-	-	TGTGCCAGCAGCTTAGCCGGGACATACGAGCAGTACTTC	CASSLAGTYEQYF
TRBV5-1	TRBJ1-2	-	once	TGCGCCAGCAGCTTGCTGCAGGGCCCCGGCTACACCTTC	CASSLLQGPGYTF
TRBV6-6	TRBJ2-2	-	-	TGTGCCAGCAGCCCGGGGAGGGGGGCAAACACCGGGGAGCTGTTTTTT	CASSPGRGANTGELFF
TRBV13	TRBJ2-3	-	-	TGTGCCAGCAGCTCCCAGGGGAGTTGGACAGATACGCAGTATTTT	CASSSQGSWTDTQYF
TRBV4-1	TRBJ2-7	TRBD2	few	TGCGCCAGCAGCCATACCGGGACTAGCCTCTACGAGCAGTACTTC	CASSHTGTSLYEQYF
TRBV27	TRBJ2-7	-	once	TGTGCCAGCAGTTTATCGATCGGTGGGGCCTTTTACGAGCAGTACTTC	CASSLSIGGAFYEQYF
TRBV7-6	TRBJ2-6	TRBD2	-	TGTGCCAGCAGAGGACTAGCGGGAGGCTCTGGGGCCAACGTCCTGACTTTC	CASRGLAGGSGANVLTF
TRBV10-3	TRBJ2-7	TRBD2	-	TGTGCCACTTCCGGGACTACCAACGAGCAGTACTTC	CATSGTTNEQYF
TRBV6-6	TRBJ2-1	-	-	TGTGCCAGCAGTTACATGGACAGCGAGCAGTTCTTC	CASSYMDSEQFF
TRBV18	TRBJ1-1	-	-	TGTGCCAGCTCACCACCCCTGTTTACGGTGAACACTGAAGCTTTCTTT	CASSPPLFTVNTEAFF
TRBV4-1	TRBJ2-1	TRBD2	-	TGCGCCAGCAGCCAAGGTGGTGGGACTAGCGGGTCTAGCTCCTACAATGAGCAGTTCTTC	CASSQGGGTSGSSSYNEQFF
TRBV7-3	TRBJ2-5	TRBD2	-	TGTGCCAGCAGCTCTGTAGCGGGAGGGCCAGGGGAGACCCAGTACTTC	CASSSVAGGPGETQYF
TRBV6-1	TRBJ1-1	TRBD1	few	TGTGCCAGCAGTGCCCGGGACAGGGTGACTGAAGCTTTCTTT	CASSARDRVTEAFF
TRBV5-1	TRBJ2-1	TRBD2	once	TGCGCCAGCAGCTTGGGGACTAGCGGTTCCTACAATGAGCAGTTCTTC	CASSLGTSGSYNEQFF
TRBV5-1	TRBJ2-1	-	-	TGCGCCAGCAGCTTGGCCTCGGGCAATGAGCAGTTCTTC	CASSLASGNEQFF
TRBV7-3	TRBJ2-1	TRBD2	-	TGTGCCAGCAGCTTAGTGGGAGGGCCTGGAAATGAGCAGTTCTTC	CASSLVGGPGNEQFF